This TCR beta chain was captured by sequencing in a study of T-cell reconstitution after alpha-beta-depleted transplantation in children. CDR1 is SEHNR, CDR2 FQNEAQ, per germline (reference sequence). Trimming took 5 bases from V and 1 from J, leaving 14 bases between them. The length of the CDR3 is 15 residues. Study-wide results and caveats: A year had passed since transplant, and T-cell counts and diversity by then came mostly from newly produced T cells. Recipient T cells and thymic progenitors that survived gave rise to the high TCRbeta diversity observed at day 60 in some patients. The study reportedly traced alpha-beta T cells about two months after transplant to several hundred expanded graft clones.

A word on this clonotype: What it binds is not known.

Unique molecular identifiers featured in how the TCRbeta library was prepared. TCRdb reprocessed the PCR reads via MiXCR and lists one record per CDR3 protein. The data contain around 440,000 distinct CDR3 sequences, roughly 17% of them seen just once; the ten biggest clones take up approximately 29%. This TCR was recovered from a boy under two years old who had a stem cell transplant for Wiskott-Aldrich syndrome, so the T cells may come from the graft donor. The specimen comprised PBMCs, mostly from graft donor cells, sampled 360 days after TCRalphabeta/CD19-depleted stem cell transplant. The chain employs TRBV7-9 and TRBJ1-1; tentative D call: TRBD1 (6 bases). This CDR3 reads CASSHPRQANTEAFF. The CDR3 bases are TGTGCCAGCAGCCACCCGAGACAGGCGAACACTGAAGCTTTCTTT.